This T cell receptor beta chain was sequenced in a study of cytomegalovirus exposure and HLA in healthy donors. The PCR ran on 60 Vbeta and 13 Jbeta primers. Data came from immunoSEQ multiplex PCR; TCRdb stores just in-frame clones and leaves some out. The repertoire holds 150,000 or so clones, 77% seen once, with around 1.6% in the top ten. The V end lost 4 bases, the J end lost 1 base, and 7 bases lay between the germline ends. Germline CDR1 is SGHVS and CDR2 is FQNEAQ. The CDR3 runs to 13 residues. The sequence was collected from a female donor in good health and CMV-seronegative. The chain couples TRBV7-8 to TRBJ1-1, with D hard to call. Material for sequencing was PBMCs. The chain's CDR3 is CASSSPENTEAFF. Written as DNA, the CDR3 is TGTGCCAGCAGCTCCCCAGAGAACACTGAAGCTTTCTTT.